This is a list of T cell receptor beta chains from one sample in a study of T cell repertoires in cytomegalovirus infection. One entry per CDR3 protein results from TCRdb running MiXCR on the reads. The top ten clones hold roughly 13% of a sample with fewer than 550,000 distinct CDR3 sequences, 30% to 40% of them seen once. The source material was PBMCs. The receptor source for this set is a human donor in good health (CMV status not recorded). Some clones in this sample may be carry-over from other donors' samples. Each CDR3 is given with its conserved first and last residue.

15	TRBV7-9	CASSLEGRPTDTQYF
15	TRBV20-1	CSARDLFGGANEQYF
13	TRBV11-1	CASSLQLTDTQYF
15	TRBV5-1	CASSFAPVSGNTIYF
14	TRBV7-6	CASSLGRGADTQYF
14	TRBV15	CATSSLSRVYEQYF
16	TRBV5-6	CASSPTAVNGAYEQYF
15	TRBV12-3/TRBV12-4	CASGKGTGTTYEQYF
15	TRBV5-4	CASTKSGATYNEQFF
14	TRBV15	CATSREALNTEAFF
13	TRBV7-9	CASSLSTNSPLHF
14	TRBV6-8	CASSPLSVADEQYF
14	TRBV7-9	CASSSTDRYNEQFF
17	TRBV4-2	CASSPNLGVATNEKLFF
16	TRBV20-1	CSARWGVGTSNQPQHF
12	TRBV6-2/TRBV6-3	CASTYGYNEQFF
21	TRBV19	CASRPDSPQEGVATNTGELFF
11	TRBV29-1	CSVVKGGGYTF
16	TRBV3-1	CASSQDQWGPDYGYTF
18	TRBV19	CASSPPGQTSAYNSPLHF
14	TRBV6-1	CASSLMTGANEQFF
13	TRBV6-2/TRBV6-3	CASSYWDRATQYF